This T cell receptor beta chain was identified in a study of radiation and T cells in renal cell carcinoma. CDR3 length: 15 amino acids. V lost 6 bases, J lost 1 base, and 6 bases stayed unmatched. Germline CDR1 and CDR2: LNHDA and SQIVND (reference sequence). Concerning this clone itself: Antigen specificity is unknown.

Time point here: blood 2 weeks post-SBRT. Treatment denoted: 15 Gy SBRT to primary tumor, nephrectomy 4 weeks later. Study observations and caveats: In blood, top tumor clones expanded by 2 weeks, shrinking by 4.

Libraries were prepared by immunoSEQ multiplex PCR; TCRdb keeps only in-frame clonotypes and omits some of them. The data show about 130,000 clones, roughly four fifths seen once. The receptor was isolated from a woman in her sixties with renal cell carcinoma. This chain uses TRBV19 with TRBJ1-5; 7 bases map to TRBD1. The source material was blood, sampled from a patient whose treatment included radiotherapy and nephrectomy. For the CDR3, the DNA is TGTGCCAGTAGAGGTTCAGGGGGGAGCAATCAGCCCCAGCATTTT. Its translation: CASRGSGGSNQPQHF.